This entry features one T cell receptor (beta chain) sequence. Antigen unknown. V shed 7 bases and J shed 7 bases, with 23 bases lying between them. Looked up from germline, CDR1 is SGHAT and CDR2 is FQNNGV. This CDR3 contains 16 residues. The data originate from a study of cytomegalovirus exposure and HLA in healthy donors. Study background: From donors who were HLA-typed, an early data release held around 80 million unique TCRs. Whole-study results and caveats: Being productive about 87% or about 30% of the time was typical of most TCR beta V segments in an earlier analysis. Some TCR beta chains (more than 150 of them) were listed as cytomegalovirus-associated. When presence/absence was analysed, sequencing depth was taken to be roughly uniform across donors.

The study ran its PCR with 60 Vbeta and 13 Jbeta primers. Sequencing used immunoSEQ multiplex PCR; TCRdb keeps in-frame clones, though not all of them. The table includes around 100,000 clones, 84% detected once. This sequence was found in a woman between 18 and 30 years old in good health and CMV-seronegative. V gene TRBV11-2 combines with J gene TRBJ2-1; perhaps TRBD2 as D (6 bases). The source material was PBMCs. The CDR3 DNA follows: TGTGCCAGCACCTATGGTTCGGGCGGGAAGGTAAATGAGCAGTTCTTC. Protein product: CASTYGSGGKVNEQFF.